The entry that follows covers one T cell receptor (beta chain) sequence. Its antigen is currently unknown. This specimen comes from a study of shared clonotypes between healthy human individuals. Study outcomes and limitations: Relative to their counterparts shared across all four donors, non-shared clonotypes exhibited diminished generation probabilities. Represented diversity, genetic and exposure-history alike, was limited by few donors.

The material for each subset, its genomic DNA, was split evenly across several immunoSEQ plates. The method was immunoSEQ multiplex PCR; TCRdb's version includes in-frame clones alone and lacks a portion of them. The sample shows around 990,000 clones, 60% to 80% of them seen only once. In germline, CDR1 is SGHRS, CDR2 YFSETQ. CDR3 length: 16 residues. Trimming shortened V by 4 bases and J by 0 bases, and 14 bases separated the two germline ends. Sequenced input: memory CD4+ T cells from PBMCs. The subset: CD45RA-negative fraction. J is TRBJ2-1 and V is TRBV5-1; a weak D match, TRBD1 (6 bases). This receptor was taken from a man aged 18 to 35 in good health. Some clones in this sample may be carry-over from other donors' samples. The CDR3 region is CASSLTGLFSYNEQFF. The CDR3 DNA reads TGCGCCAGCAGCCTCACAGGGTTGTTCTCCTACAATGAGCAGTTCTTC. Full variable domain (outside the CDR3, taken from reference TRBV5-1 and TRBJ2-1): KAGVTQTPRYLIKTRGQQVTLSCSPISGHRSVSWYQQTPGQGLQFLFEYFSETQRNKGNFPGRFSGRQFSNSRSEMNVSTLELGDSALYLCASSLTGLFSYNEQFFGPGTRLTVL.